The source of this T cell receptor (beta chain) is a study of blood T cells in healthy people across ages. Individuals who donated were healthy Caucasians from Russia aged about 6 to 90. From germline, CDR1 is SEHNR and CDR2 FQNEAQ (reference sequence). V was pared by 2 bases and J by 7 bases, with 6 bases of the junction left unmatched. The CDR3 runs to 14 residues. A second PCR, run for about 7 to 11 cycles, used a sample-barcoded 5' primer plus a J-beta primer mix. TCRdb processed the 5' RACE reads anew with MiXCR; each CDR3 protein has one entry. The sample includes about 1.6 million distinct CDR3 sequences, about 31% seen only once; the top ten take around 10%.

The source is a woman younger than 45 in good health. The V call is TRBV7-9, the J call TRBJ1-1; 8 nucleotides align to TRBD1. The material sequenced was blood. CDR3 sequence (DNA): TGTGCCAGCAGCTTAACAGGGGGGAGGAATGAAGCTTTCTTT. This encodes CASSLTGGRNEAFF.